A single sample is the source of the 27 T cell receptor beta chains below, sequenced in a study of STAT5B mutations in CD4+ large granular lymphocyte leukemia. Produced via immunoSEQ multiplex PCR; TCRdb's table is partial and in-frame only. Here the sample spans some 40,000 clones, around 85% being singletons. The sequencing input was CD4+ T cells from blood buffy coats. The receptors were sampled from a human donor in good health.

The chain is built from TRBV5-6 and TRBJ2-3; TRBD1 aligns across 9 bases. Germline V lookup: CDR1 SGHDT, CDR2 YYEEEE. The CDR3 sequence is 16 residues long. J was trimmed by 1 base and V by 0 bases; bases with no gene match: 3. Here the CDR3 DNA reads TGTGCCAGCAGCTTGGCGCGGACAGGGGGCACAGATACGCAGTATTTT. Translating gives CASSLARTGGTDTQYF.

The V call is TRBV5-1, the J call TRBJ2-7; 9 bases are shared with TRBD2. Germline CDR1 SGHRS, CDR2 YFSETQ. V was pared by 0 bases and J by 0 bases, with 4 bases of the junction left unmatched. This CDR3 contains 16 residues. The CDR3 reads CASSLAAGGSSYEQYF. The CDR3 coding sequence is TGCGCCAGCAGCTTGGCAGCGGGGGGCAGCTCCTACGAGCAGTACTTC. Drawing the rest from reference TRBV5-1 and TRBJ2-7, the complete variable domain is KAGVTQTPRYLIKTRGQQVTLSCSPISGHRSVSWYQQTPGQGLQFLFEYFSETQRNKGNFPGRFSGRQFSNSRSEMNVSTLELGDSALYLCASSLAAGGSSYEQYFGPGTRLTVT.

The chain employs TRBV7-2 and TRBJ1-1; TRBD1 might be the D (5 bases). CDR3 size: 13 residues. Trimming stripped 4 bases from V and 3 bases from J, with 9 bases between. Germline lookup yields CDR1 SGHTA and CDR2 FQGNSA. CDR3 in amino acids: CASSSQGDTEAFF. The CDR3 DNA follows: TGTGCCAGCAGCTCTCAAGGGGACACTGAAGCTTTCTTT.

The chain employs TRBV28 and TRBJ2-7, with 8 bases that match TRBD2. CDR3 size: 17 residues. After removal of 1 base from V and 0 bases from J, the junction contained 8 bases not matched to a gene. Germline V lookup: CDR1 MDHEN, CDR2 SYDVKM. This chain's CDR3 is CASSLSPGSGSSYEQYF. The DNA for the CDR3 is TGTGCCAGCAGTTTATCGCCGGGCAGCGGGAGCTCCTACGAGCAGTACTTC.

The chain recombines TRBV4-2 with TRBJ2-2, with 8 positions matching TRBD1. The CDR3 is 19 amino acids. The germline CDR1 and CDR2 sequences are LGHNA and YNFKEQ. Trimming at V came to 1 base and at J to 2 bases, leaving 12 bases not matched to a gene. As DNA, the CDR3 is TGTGCCAGCAGCCAAGCTCCCCACGGACAGGGCTCAAACACCGGGGAGCTGTTTTTT. Translation gives CASSQAPHGQGSNTGELFF.

The chain combines TRBV2 with TRBJ1-3, with D hard to call. Germline loops: CDR1 SNHLY, CDR2 FYNNEI. V lost 3 bases, J lost 2 bases, and 5 bases lay in between. This CDR3 is 13 amino acids long. CDR3: CASSEVAGNTIYF. CDR3 sequence (DNA): TGTGCCAGCAGTGAGGTGGCTGGAAACACCATATATTTT.

This CDR3 is CASRTGQGNEQYF. The DNA of the CDR3 is TGCGCCAGCAGGACGGGACAGGGGAACGAGCAGTACTTC. This chain links TRBV5-1 with TRBJ2-7, with 10 bases fitting TRBD1. The CDR3 has 13 amino acids. V shed 5 bases and J 5 bases; nucleotides not matched to a gene: 4. Germline assignment: CDR1 SGHRS and CDR2 YFSETQ.

This clone was seen a handful of times. The chain combines TRBV18 with TRBJ2-1; 10 bases map to TRBD1. There are 15 residues in the CDR3. V trimming: 5 bases; J trimming: 3 bases; junction bases outside the gene matches: 4. Germline V gives CDR1 KGHSH, CDR2 LQKENI. The CDR3 bases are TGTGCCAGCTCAGGGGACAGGGGTTTCTACAATGAGCAGTTCTTC. It is translated as CASSGDRGFYNEQFF.

The J gene is TRBJ1-5, the V gene TRBV5-8; tentatively, D is TRBD1 (5 bases). The germline V gene has CDR1 SGHTS and CDR2 YDEGEE. The CDR3 loop spans 15 amino acids. Trimming cost V 4 bases and J 0 bases, with 11 bases left between them. The CDR3 DNA follows: TGTGCCAGCAGCCTGGGGGTAGATAGCAATCAGCCCCAGCATTTT. Amino acids: CASSLGVDSNQPQHF.

The gene calls are TRBV4-2 and TRBJ2-7; TRBD2 might be the D (5 bases). This CDR3 is built from 16 residues. The germline CDR1 and CDR2 sequences are LGHNA and YNFKEQ. V was pared by 0 bases and J by 0 bases, with 12 bases between. CDR3 region: CASSQDYRGNSYEQYF. The CDR3 nucleotides read TGTGCCAGCAGCCAAGATTACAGAGGGAACTCCTACGAGCAGTACTTC.

The chain combines TRBV25-1 with TRBJ2-7; 11 bases align to TRBD1. V was clipped by 6 bases and J by 0 bases; unmatched bases: 10. The CDR3 length is 17 residues. Germline loops: CDR1 MGHDK, CDR2 SYGVNS. DNA for the CDR3: TGTGCCAGCAGGCCCGGGACAGGGGGTTTTAGCTCCTACGAGCAGTACTTC. This encodes CASRPGTGGFSSYEQYF.

The gene calls are TRBV11-2 and TRBJ2-7; 8 bases map to TRBD2. This CDR3 region has 15 residues. Germline V gene lookup returns CDR1 SGHAT and CDR2 FQNNGV. With V trimmed by 4 bases and J by 2 bases, 7 bases remained unmatched. CDR3 amino acids: CASSSNPGGAYEQYF. As DNA, the CDR3 is TGTGCCAGCAGCTCCAACCCCGGGGGGGCCTACGAGCAGTACTTC.

This chain links TRBV30 with TRBJ1-5, with D possibly TRBD1 on 6 matching bases. The CDR3 has 13 residues. Germline CDR1 is GTSNPN and CDR2 is SVGIG (reference sequence). V was trimmed by 2 bases and J by 7 bases, leaving 12 bases between them. This CDR3 reads CAWSRGGWQPQHF. The CDR3 DNA reads as TGTGCCTGGAGTAGGGGGGGCTGGCAGCCCCAGCATTTT.

CDR3 in DNA: TGTGCCAGCAGCTTAACTAGCGGGGGTTATGAGCAGTTCTTC. This translates into CASSLTSGGYEQFF. The rearrangement links TRBV7-2 to TRBJ2-1; TRBD2 aligns across 11 bases. Germline V gene lookup returns CDR1 SGHTA and CDR2 FQGNSA. The trim removed 2 bases at V and 8 bases at J, leaving 2 bases unmatched. The CDR3 has 14 amino acids.

Judged by abundance, this clone is medium-sized (0.01 to 0.1%). This chain connects TRBV4-1 to TRBJ1-2; maybe TRBD1 (5 bases). Germline loops: CDR1 MGHRA, CDR2 YSYEKL. The V end lost 1 base, the J end lost 4 bases, and 22 bases lay between the germline ends. This CDR3 has 18 residues. CDR3 nucleotides: TGCGCCAGCAGCCAAGGTCTTCGATTGGGGCCTACGGCCTATGGCTACACCTTC. The encoded protein is CASSQGLRLGPTAYGYTF.

The V and J genes are TRBV2 and TRBJ1-6, with 7 bases fitting TRBD1. The V gene's germline CDR1 is SNHLY and CDR2 FYNNEI. The junction had 5 bases not matched to a gene; V was cut back by 6 bases and J by 6 bases. The CDR3 covers 14 residues. CDR3 amino acids: CASRETGSNSPLHF. The CDR3 DNA reads TGTGCCAGCAGAGAGACAGGGAGTAATTCACCCCTCCACTTT.

V usage is TRBV6-5 and J usage is TRBJ2-7; the D is unclear. The CDR3 is 16 amino acids. V was cut by 0 bases and J by 0 bases, with 12 bases left in between. Germline loops: CDR1 MNHEY, CDR2 SVGAGI. CDR3 bases: TGTGCCAGCAGTTACTCGGGCAACAGATTCTCCTACGAGCAGTACTTC. Translation gives CASSYSGNRFSYEQYF.

The chain carries TRBV19 and TRBJ1-2, with 7 bases that match TRBD1. Unmatched junction bases numbered 9, after V lost 3 bases and J lost 8 bases. Germline assignment: CDR1 LNHDA and CDR2 SQIVND (reference sequence). The CDR3 covers 14 residues. CDR3 nucleotide sequence: TGTGCCAGTAGTATTTCGGCGACAGGGAAAGGCTACACCTTC. It specifies CASSISATGKGYTF.

This clone came up a few times. V and J are TRBV5-1 and TRBJ1-6, with 7 positions matching TRBD1. The CDR3 length is 15 residues. Unmatched junction bases numbered 5, after V lost 1 base and J lost 7 bases. Germline values: CDR1 SGHRS, CDR2 YFSETQ. The CDR3 nucleotides are TGCGCCAGCAGCTTGATCACAGGGGAAAATTCACCCCTCCACTTT. It translates to CASSLITGENSPLHF.

This clone has just a few counts. The rearrangement joins TRBV6-1 to TRBJ2-7; D may be TRBD2 (5 bases). This CDR3 region has 14 residues. V was trimmed by 8 bases and J by 2 bases, leaving 16 bases between them. Germline V gives CDR1 MNHNS, CDR2 SASEGT. CDR3 residues: CASPGPARAYEQYF. The CDR3 nucleotides are TGTGCCAGCCCAGGACCCGCGCGGGCCTACGAGCAGTACTTC.

This clone was seen a single time. The rearrangement joins TRBV7-2 to TRBJ2-1, with D perhaps TRBD2 (5 bases). The CDR3 consists of 14 residues. The ends were cut back, 5 bases at V and 3 bases at J, with 11 bases in the middle. Germline V gives CDR1 SGHTA, CDR2 FQGNSA. Here the CDR3 reads CASSRDTSYNEQFF. The DNA of the CDR3 is TGTGCCAGCAGCCGAGACACTAGCTACAATGAGCAGTTCTTC.

The chain carries TRBV25-1 and TRBJ2-5; no firm D call. The CDR3 consists of 15 residues. Germline loops: CDR1 MGHDK, CDR2 SYGVNS. V was trimmed by 1 base and J by 3 bases, leaving 12 bases between them. CDR3 amino acids: CASSESADMKETQYF. The CDR3 region has the DNA TGTGCCAGCAGTGAATCGGCAGATATGAAAGAGACCCAGTACTTC.

The rearrangement joins TRBV2 to TRBJ1-5; D is ambiguous. Germline V CDR1 and CDR2: SNHLY, FYNNEI. The ends were cut back, 4 bases at V and 4 bases at J, with 8 bases in the middle. There are 13 residues in the CDR3. CDR3 in DNA: TGTGCCAGCAGTGCAACCCTTAATCAGCCCCAGCATTTT. Amino acid sequence: CASSATLNQPQHF.

The chain combines TRBV5-4 with TRBJ2-1; 9 bases map to TRBD2. V was clipped by 1 base and J by 0 bases; unmatched bases: 2. This CDR3 is 16 amino acids long. Germline lookup yields CDR1 SGHNT and CDR2 YYREEE (reference sequence). This CDR3 is CASSLPAGGSYNEQFF. The DNA of the CDR3 is TGTGCCAGCAGCTTGCCAGCGGGGGGCTCCTACAATGAGCAGTTCTTC. Combining the CDR3 with reference TRBV5-4 and TRBJ2-1 gives the whole variable domain ETGVTQSPTHLIKTRGQQVTLRCSSQSGHNTVSWYQQALGQGPQFIFQYYREEENGRGNFPPRFSGLQFPNYSSELNVNALELDDSALYLCASSLPAGGSYNEQFFGPGTRLTVL.

J is TRBJ2-5 and V is TRBV18; no definite D call. The V gene's germline CDR1 is KGHSH and CDR2 LQKENI. There are 14 residues in the CDR3. The ends were cut back, 2 bases at V and 2 bases at J, with 9 bases in the middle. CDR3 sequence reads: CASSPVQEQETQYF. In nucleotides, the CDR3 is TGTGCCAGCTCACCAGTTCAGGAGCAAGAGACCCAGTACTTC.

The chain employs TRBV9 and TRBJ2-3; the match to TRBD2 covers 11 bases. The germline V gene encodes CDR1 SGDLS and CDR2 YYNGEE. The CDR3 loop spans 15 amino acids. J gave up 3 bases and V 3 bases, and 3 bases lay outside the gene matches. The CDR3 sequence: CASSATSGITDTQYF. The CDR3 DNA reads TGTGCCAGCAGCGCGACTAGCGGGATAACAGATACGCAGTATTTT. The entire variable domain, with the rest obtained from reference TRBV9 and TRBJ2-3, is as follows: DSGVTQTPKHLITATGQRVTLRCSPRSGDLSVYWYQQSLDQGLQFLIQYYNGEERAKGNILERFSAQQFPDLHSELNLSSLELGDSALYFCASSATSGITDTQYFGPGTRLTVL.

The chain combines TRBV19 with TRBJ1-1; D is perhaps TRBD1 (5 bases). Germline lookup yields CDR1 LNHDA and CDR2 SQIVND (reference sequence). This CDR3 spans 14 amino acids. Trimming shortened V by 7 bases and J by 3 bases, and 15 bases separated the two germline ends. CDR3 sequence reads: CASTDPGRDTEAFF. In nucleotides, the CDR3 is TGTGCCAGTACTGATCCGGGACGAGACACTGAAGCTTTCTTT.